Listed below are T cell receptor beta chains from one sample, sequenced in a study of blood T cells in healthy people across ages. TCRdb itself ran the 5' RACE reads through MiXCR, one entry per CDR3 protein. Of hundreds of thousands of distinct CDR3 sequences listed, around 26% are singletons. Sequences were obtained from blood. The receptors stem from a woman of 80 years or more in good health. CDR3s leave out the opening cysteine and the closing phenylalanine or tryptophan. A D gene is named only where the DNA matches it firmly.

cdr3_aa: ASRVAGNVRNEQF
j_call: TRBJ2-1
d_call: TRBD2
cdr3_length: 13
v_call: TRBV28

cdr3_aa: ASSLRPGGYSYNEQF
j_call: TRBJ2-1
d_call: TRBD1
cdr3_length: 15
v_call: TRBV12-3/TRBV12-4

cdr3_aa: SAQIAGGPYEQY
j_call: .
d_call: TRBD2
cdr3_length: 12
v_call: TRBV29-1

cdr3_aa: ASSSQRGARTDTRY
j_call: TRBJ2-3
d_call: TRBD2
cdr3_length: 14
v_call: TRBV7-9

cdr3_aa: ASSIDSRRSPLH
j_call: TRBJ1-6
d_call: .
cdr3_length: 12
v_call: TRBV28

cdr3_aa: ASSSDGYQETQY
j_call: TRBJ2-5
d_call: .
cdr3_length: 12
v_call: TRBV7-2

cdr3_aa: ASSPPNQGITYNEQF
j_call: TRBJ2-1
d_call: .
cdr3_length: 15
v_call: TRBV18

cdr3_aa: ASSQETPSPLH
j_call: TRBJ1-6
d_call: .
cdr3_length: 11
v_call: TRBV3-1

cdr3_aa: ASSRGGSYGYT
j_call: TRBJ1-2
d_call: .
cdr3_length: 11
v_call: TRBV12-3/TRBV12-4

cdr3_aa: AIRGGQGEKLF
j_call: TRBJ1-4
d_call: TRBD1
cdr3_length: 11
v_call: TRBV10-3

cdr3_aa: ASSPTGTGGPNQETQY
j_call: TRBJ2-5
d_call: TRBD2
cdr3_length: 16
v_call: TRBV6-1